This TCR beta chain came from a study of cytomegalovirus exposure and HLA in healthy donors. The CDR3 is 15 amino acids. J lost 2 bases, V lost 4 bases, and 1 base had no gene match. Germline values: CDR1 ENHRY, CDR2 SYGVKD. The PCR was carried out with 60 Vbeta primers and 13 Jbeta primers. Only in-frame clones appear in the TCRdb table, and some are missing; sequencing was by immunoSEQ multiplex PCR. The profile shows around 80,000 clones, around 76% of them singletons. The sample consisted of PBMCs. The rearrangement joins TRBV10-3 to TRBJ2-3, with 12 bases fitting TRBD2. The TCR sequence derives from a man aged 18 to 29 in good health and CMV-seropositive. The CDR3 DNA sequence: TGTGCCATCAGTGGACTAGCGGGAGCCACAGATACGCAGTATTTT. Its translation is CAISGLAGATDTQYF.